Described below is a single TCR beta chain sequence and its context. Its antigen is currently unknown. The sample originates from a study of blood T cells in healthy people across ages. Using a J-beta primer mix together with a sample-barcoded 5' primer, a second PCR was run for roughly 6 to 11 cycles. TCRdb itself ran the 5' RACE reads through MiXCR, one entry per CDR3 protein. The table includes about 1.5 million distinct CDR3 sequences, about 45% detected once. Trimming removed 3 bases at V and 5 bases at J, with 8 bases between. The CDR3 totals 13 residues. CDR1 and CDR2 from the germline V gene are MNHEY and SVGEGT. Points from the study as a whole: Naive T cell percentage and TCR beta diversity correlated strongly. Shifts in expanded clonotypes may have been confounded by donor CMV status, which was unknown. Roughly linear age-related decline in beta diversity appeared, significant by age 40.

The sequence came from a woman aged 18-29 years in good health. The sequenced sample was blood. The chain carries TRBV6-2 or TRBV6-3 and TRBJ1-5; D possibly corresponds to TRBD1 (5 bases). The CDR3 sequence is CASSYLGHQPQHF. The CDR3 DNA reads TGTGCCAGCAGTTATTTGGGGCATCAGCCCCAGCATTTT.